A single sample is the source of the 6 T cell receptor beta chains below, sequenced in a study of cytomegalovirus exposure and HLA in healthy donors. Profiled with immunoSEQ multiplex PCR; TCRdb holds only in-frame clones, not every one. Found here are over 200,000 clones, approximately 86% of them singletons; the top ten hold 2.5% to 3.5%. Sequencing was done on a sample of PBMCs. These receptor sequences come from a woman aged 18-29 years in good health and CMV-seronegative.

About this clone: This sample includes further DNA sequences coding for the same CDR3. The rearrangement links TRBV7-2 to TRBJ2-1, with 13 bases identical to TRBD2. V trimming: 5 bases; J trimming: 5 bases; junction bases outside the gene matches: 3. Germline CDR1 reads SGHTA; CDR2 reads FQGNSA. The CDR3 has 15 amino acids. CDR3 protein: CASSLGLAGDNEQFF. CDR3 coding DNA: TGTGCCAGCAGCCTCGGACTAGCGGGAGACAATGAGCAGTTCTTC.

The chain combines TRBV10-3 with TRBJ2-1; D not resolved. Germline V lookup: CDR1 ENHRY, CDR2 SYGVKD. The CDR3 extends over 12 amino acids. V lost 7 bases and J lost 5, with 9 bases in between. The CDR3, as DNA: TGTGCCATCAATAGCTTTGACAATGAGCAGTTCTTC. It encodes CAINSFDNEQFF.

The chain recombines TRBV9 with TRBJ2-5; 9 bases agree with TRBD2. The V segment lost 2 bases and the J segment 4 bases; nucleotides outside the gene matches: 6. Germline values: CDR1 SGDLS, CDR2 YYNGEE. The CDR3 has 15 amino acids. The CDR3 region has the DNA TGTGCCAGCAGCGTTGGCGGGAGGGCGGGAGAGACCCAGTACTTC. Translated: CASSVGGRAGETQYF.

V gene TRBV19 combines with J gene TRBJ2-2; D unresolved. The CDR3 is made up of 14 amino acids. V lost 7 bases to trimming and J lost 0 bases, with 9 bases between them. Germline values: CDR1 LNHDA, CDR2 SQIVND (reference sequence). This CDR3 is CASNRDANTGELFF. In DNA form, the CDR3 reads TGTGCCAGTAACAGAGACGCGAACACCGGGGAGCTGTTTTTT.

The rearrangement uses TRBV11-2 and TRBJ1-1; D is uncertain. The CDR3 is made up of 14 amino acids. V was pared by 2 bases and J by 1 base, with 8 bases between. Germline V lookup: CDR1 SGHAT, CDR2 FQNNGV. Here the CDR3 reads CASSLQRTNTEAFF. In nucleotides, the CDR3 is TGTGCCAGCAGCTTACAGCGTACGAACACTGAAGCTTTCTTT. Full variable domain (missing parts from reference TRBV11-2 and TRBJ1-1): EAGVAQSPRYKIIEKRQSVAFWCNPISGHATLYWYQQILGQGPKLLIQFQNNGVVDDSQLPKDRFSAERLKGVDSTLKIQPAKLEDSAVYLCASSLQRTNTEAFFGQGTRLTVV.

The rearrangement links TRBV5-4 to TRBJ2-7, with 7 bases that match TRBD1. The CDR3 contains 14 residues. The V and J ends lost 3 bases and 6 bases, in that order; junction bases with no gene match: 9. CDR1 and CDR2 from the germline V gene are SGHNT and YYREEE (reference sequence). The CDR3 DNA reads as TGTGCCAGCAGCTCAGTGGGGACAGCGAGCGAGCAGTACTTC. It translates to CASSSVGTASEQYF.